Shown below are 28 T cell receptor beta chains from a single sample sequenced in a study of T cells after yellow fever vaccination. Using its own MiXCR run on the 5' RACE reads, TCRdb lists one record per CDR3 protein. Altogether approximately 600,000 distinct CDR3 sequences are present, about 12% being singletons, with the ten largest covering around 14%. The material was PBMCs, obtained on the day of the yellow fever booster vaccination. Receptor source: a man aged 30 to 45 who received the YFV17D yellow fever vaccine.

This clonotype was detected a few times. V is TRBV14 and J is TRBJ2-2; 7 nucleotides agree with TRBD1. The V gene end was trimmed by 5 bases and the J gene end by 2 bases; junction bases not matched to a gene: 8. This CDR3 spans 16 amino acids. Germline V CDR1 and CDR2: SGHDN, FVKESK. The CDR3 DNA reads as TGTGCCAGCAGCAAACAGGGGATCAGAAACACCGGGGAGCTGTTTTTT. Translated: CASSKQGIRNTGELFF.

The chain carries TRBV29-1 and TRBJ2-1; either TRBD1 or TRBD2 may fit D (5 bases each). The CDR3 has 13 amino acids. CDR1 is SQVTM, CDR2 ANQGSEA, per germline. Trimming left V 4 bases short and J 4 bases short, with 11 bases between. The CDR3 here is CSVVGDQYNEQFF. CDR3 DNA sequence: TGCAGCGTTGTTGGGGACCAATACAATGAGCAGTTCTTC.

V gene TRBV18 combines with J gene TRBJ1-6; tentative D call: TRBD1 (5 bases). Germline V gives CDR1 KGHSH, CDR2 LQKENI. This CDR3 is 14 amino acids long. The V and J ends lost 6 bases and 14 bases respectively, with 20 bases between them. This CDR3 reads CASSPGTQHRTLHF. The CDR3, as DNA: TGTGCCAGCTCCCCCGGGACCCAGCATCGAACCCTCCACTTT.

This clonotype was counted at least ten times. The V and J genes are TRBV9 and TRBJ2-1, with D possibly being TRBD1 or TRBD2 (7 bases each). The CDR3 consists of 15 residues. Germline V CDR1 and CDR2: SGDLS, YYNGEE. V was pared by 6 bases and J by 6 bases, with 19 bases between. In DNA, the CDR3 is TGTGCCAGCACGGAAGACCCAGGGGGGGTCAATGAGCAGTTCTTC. It translates to CASTEDPGGVNEQFF.

This clonotype was seen at least ten times. This rearrangement joins TRBV6-2 or TRBV6-3 to TRBJ2-7; D gene unclear. Deletions cut 6 bases from V and 3 bases from J, with 18 bases between. The CDR3 contains 15 residues. CDR1 and CDR2 (germline): MNHEY, SVGEGT. CDR3 in amino acids: CASREDLFPLYEQYF. The CDR3 coding sequence is TGTGCCAGCAGAGAGGACCTCTTCCCCCTCTACGAGCAGTACTTC.

CDR3 region: CASTGRGYREETQYF. For the CDR3, the DNA is TGCGCCAGCACCGGGAGGGGTTATCGGGAGGAGACCCAGTACTTC. The chain couples TRBV5-1 to TRBJ2-5, with 8 bases identical to TRBD2. The CDR3 runs to 15 residues. Germline lookup yields CDR1 SGHRS and CDR2 YFSETQ. With V trimmed by 6 bases and J by 5 bases, 12 bases remained unmatched.

The gene calls are TRBV11-3 and TRBJ2-1; possible D gene TRBD2, 6 bases. Trimming left V 1 base short and J 2 bases short, with 9 bases between. Germline V gene sequence: CDR1 SGHNT, CDR2 YENEEA. The CDR3 extends over 15 amino acids. The CDR3 spells CASSLGDLTYNEQFF. CDR3 in DNA: TGTGCCAGCAGCTTAGGGGACTTAACCTACAATGAGCAGTTCTTC.

This clonotype was seen at least ten times. This chain links TRBV18 with TRBJ2-1; 7 bases align to TRBD1. The V gene's germline CDR1 is KGHSH and CDR2 LQKENI. This CDR3 spans 15 amino acids. With V trimmed by 6 bases and J by 2 bases, 7 bases remained unmatched. The chain's CDR3 is CASSPRTGPYNEQFF. CDR3 bases: TGTGCCAGCTCTCCTAGGACAGGCCCCTACAATGAGCAGTTCTTC.

This clonotype has just a few counts. The chain is built from TRBV7-2 and TRBJ1-5; no firm D call. The germline V gene has CDR1 SGHTA and CDR2 FQGNSA. The CDR3 loop spans 13 amino acids. Trimming left V 5 bases short and J 11 bases short, with 16 bases between. The CDR3, as DNA: TGTGCCAGCAGCCCCGGGGAGGTGGGAGCCCAGCATTTT. As protein: CASSPGEVGAQHF.

The chain uses TRBV5-6 and TRBJ2-4; TRBD1 might be the D (5 bases). This CDR3 region has 17 residues. Germline V lookup: CDR1 SGHDT, CDR2 YYEEEE. V was pared by 0 bases and J by 2 bases, with 15 bases between. DNA of the CDR3: TGTGCCAGCAGCTTGGTTGGCGCAGGGTGGACCAAAAACATTCAGTACTTC. It yields the protein CASSLVGAGWTKNIQYF.

This clonotype was observed a few times. The rearrangement joins TRBV20-1 to TRBJ2-3, with 11 bases matching TRBD2. Germline loops: CDR1 DFQATT, CDR2 SNEGSKA (reference sequence). V was pared by 6 bases and J by 0 bases, with 8 bases of the junction left unmatched. The CDR3 is 16 residues long. CDR3 region: CSATGTSGLSTDTQYF. CDR3 in DNA: TGCAGTGCCACGGGGACTAGCGGTCTTAGCACAGATACGCAGTATTTT.

This clonotype showed up many times. At one end the junction does not follow the germline gene, possibly because of a read error. The CDR3 DNA reads TGTGCCAGCAGCCTAGGACTAGCGGGAGGATCCTACAATGAGCAGTTCTTC. Its translation: CASSLGLAGGSYNEQFF. This chain joins TRBV5-1 and TRBJ2-1; 14 positions agree with TRBD2. CDR1 and CDR2 (germline): SGHRS, YFSETQ. The CDR3 has 17 amino acids.

V usage is TRBV20-1 and J usage is TRBJ2-5, with TRBD1 as a possible D gene (5 bases). Germline CDR1 is DFQATT and CDR2 is SNEGSKA (reference sequence). This CDR3 contains 14 residues. Trimming removed 0 bases at V and 2 bases at J, with 10 bases between. The CDR3 sequence is CSARDLSGQETQYF. The CDR3, as DNA: TGCAGTGCTAGAGATCTGTCAGGGCAAGAGACCCAGTACTTC.

V and J are TRBV11-2 and TRBJ2-1, with 10 positions matching TRBD2. Germline lookup yields CDR1 SGHAT and CDR2 FQNNGV. This CDR3 is built from 15 residues. V lost 4 bases, J lost 8 bases, and 8 bases stayed unmatched. The CDR3 is CASSSPASGSYEQFF. In nucleotides, the CDR3 is TGTGCCAGCAGCTCCCCGGCTAGCGGGAGTTATGAGCAGTTCTTC.

This clonotype was picked up a small number of times. The V call is TRBV11-2, the J call TRBJ2-2; no firm D call. The V gene lost 4 bases and the J gene lost 6 bases, with 12 bases spanning the gap. CDR1 and CDR2 from the germline V gene are SGHAT and FQNNGV. The CDR3 has 14 amino acids. The CDR3 DNA is TGTGCCAGCAGCTCCCACCGTTCCCCCGGGGAGCTGTTTTTT. Its translation is CASSSHRSPGELFF.

The V and J genes are TRBV3-1 and TRBJ2-7; TRBD2 aligns across 7 bases. CDR3 length: 15 residues. Germline CDR1 and CDR2: LGHDT and YNNKEL (reference sequence). The ends lost 1 base at V and 4 bases at J; junction bases unmatched: 7. The CDR3 is CASSQARGTNYEQYF. As DNA, the CDR3 is TGTGCCAGCAGCCAAGCTAGAGGGACTAATTACGAGCAGTACTTC.

The table lists this clonotype with many counts. This chain connects TRBV5-6 to TRBJ2-4; D possibly corresponds to TRBD2 (6 bases). The germline CDR1 and CDR2 sequences are SGHDT and YYEEEE. V lost 3 bases, J lost 0 bases, and 7 bases lay in between. The CDR3 covers 14 residues. The CDR3 sequence: CASSSGLAKNIQYF. CDR3 DNA sequence: TGTGCCAGCAGCTCGGGACTAGCCAAAAACATTCAGTACTTC.

This clonotype has just a few counts. V usage is TRBV6-1 and J usage is TRBJ2-2; TRBD2 might be the D (6 bases). Germline loops: CDR1 MNHNS, CDR2 SASEGT. V gave up 5 bases and J gave up 4 bases, with 14 bases separating them. The CDR3 is 15 amino acids. The CDR3 sequence: CASSTGRIGTGELFF. The CDR3, as DNA: TGTGCCAGCAGTACCGGGAGAATCGGCACCGGGGAGCTGTTTTTT.

Comments on this clonotype: Relative to the germline gene, one junction end is altered; a read error may explain this. CDR3 nucleotides: TGTGCCAGCAGCGTGTCCAATGAGCCGTTCTTC. Translation: CASSVSNEPFF. The rearrangement uses TRBV9 and TRBJ2-1; D unclear. This CDR3 is 11 amino acids long. Germline V gene lookup returns CDR1 SGDLS and CDR2 YYNGEE. The variable domain in full, with the rest retrieved from reference TRBV9 and TRBJ2-1, is DSGVTQTPKHLITATGQRVTLRCSPRSGDLSVYWYQQSLDQGLQFLIQYYNGEERAKGNILERFSAQQFPDLHSELNLSSLELGDSALYFCASSVSNEPFFGPGTRLTVL.

This clonotype was observed a few times. Here the CDR3 reads CASSDSQGVAYNEQFF. CDR3 DNA: TGTGCCAGCAGTGACAGCCAGGGGGTAGCTTACAATGAGCAGTTCTTC. The chain carries TRBV25-1 and TRBJ2-1, with 7 bases identical to TRBD1. CDR1 and CDR2 from the germline V gene are MGHDK and SYGVNS. The V and J ends lost 3 bases and 4 bases, in that order; junction bases with no gene match: 9. The length of the CDR3 is 16 residues.

This clonotype has only a few counts. The chain's CDR3 is CSARNSVAGNEQFF. The CDR3, as DNA: TGCAGTGCTAGAAACAGTGTTGCGGGCAATGAGCAGTTCTTC. The chain couples TRBV20-1 to TRBJ2-1, with D tentatively TRBD2 (5 bases). CDR1 is DFQATT and CDR2 is SNEGSKA in the germline V gene (reference sequence). Trimming took off 2 bases at V and 6 bases at J, with 14 bases between the two ends. This CDR3 region has 14 residues.

Concerning this clonotype itself: One end of the junction is discordant with germline, which a read error may explain. The V and J genes are TRBV6-2 or TRBV6-3 and TRBJ2-1; TRBD2 agrees at 12 bases. CDR3 length equals 13 residues. Germline assignment: CDR1 MNHEY and CDR2 SVGEGT. CDR3 bases: TGTGCCGGCAGGACTAGCGGGAACAATGAGCAGTTCTTC. This sequence encodes CAGRTSGNNEQFF.

This clonotype was observed a handful of times. V and J are TRBV20-1 and TRBJ2-6; D call uncertain. CDR3 length equals 14 residues. V dropped 5 bases and J dropped 0 bases, with 8 bases sitting between them. Germline-derived CDR1 and CDR2 are DFQATT and SNEGSKA (reference sequence). The CDR3 region is CSASTNSGANVLTF. CDR3 DNA sequence: TGCAGTGCTTCTACCAACTCTGGGGCCAACGTCCTGACTTTC.

The genes are TRBV29-1 and TRBJ2-7, with 11 positions matching TRBD1. Per the germline V gene, CDR1 is SQVTM and CDR2 is ANQGSEA. The V and J ends lost 6 bases and 3 bases, in that order; junction bases with no gene match: 7. The CDR3 loop spans 14 amino acids. The CDR3 here is CSVGTGTGGYEQYF. The CDR3 DNA follows: TGCAGCGTCGGGACCGGGACAGGGGGCTACGAGCAGTACTTC.

This clonotype showed up many times. The chain employs TRBV20-1 and TRBJ2-5; 8 bases line up with TRBD1. This CDR3 is 12 amino acids long. Germline V gives CDR1 DFQATT, CDR2 SNEGSKA (reference sequence). The CDR3: CSRWTGQETQYF. The CDR3 region has the DNA TGCAGCCGTTGGACAGGGCAAGAGACCCAGTACTTC.

This clonotype came up many times. The chain joins TRBV2 to TRBJ2-7; 10 bases are a match to TRBD1. This CDR3 spans 13 amino acids. Germline-derived CDR1 and CDR2 are SNHLY and FYNNEI. After removal of 11 bases from V and 2 bases from J, the junction contained 6 bases not matched to a gene. The CDR3 nucleotides are TGTGCCGGAAGACAGGGGGCAACCTACGAGCAGTACTTC. It yields the protein CAGRQGATYEQYF.

The gene calls are TRBV6-1 and TRBJ1-1, with 8 bases that match TRBD1. CDR1 is MNHNS and CDR2 is SASEGT in the germline V gene. V trimming: 4 bases; J trimming: 4 bases; junction bases outside the gene matches: 5. The CDR3 is 14 residues long. CDR3 sequence (DNA): TGTGCCAGCAGTGGGACAGGGAGAGGCACTGAAGCTTTCTTT. Protein product: CASSGTGRGTEAFF.

This CDR3 reads CASRKGRRTELFF. CDR3 nucleotides: TGTGCCAGCAGGAAAGGAAGAAGGACGGAACTGTTTTTT. The chain combines TRBV12-3 or TRBV12-4 with TRBJ1-4; no reliable D call. The CDR3 sequence is 13 residues long. Trimming took off 6 bases at V and 12 bases at J, with 17 bases between the two ends.